These 10 T cell receptor beta chains share one sample of origin, sequenced in a study of monozygotic twins with inflammatory bowel disease. From its re-call of the 5' RACE reads, TCRdb lists each CDR3 protein once, without DNA. The data show 440,000 or so distinct CDR3 sequences, and the top ten clones hold less than 2.5%. Material: blood. The receptors shown here come from a human donor with ulcerative colitis or Crohn's disease, or a healthy co-twin of an affected twin (not recorded which).

The genes are TRBV9 and TRBJ2-1; the D call of TRBD2 rests on TCRdb alone, since no DNA is present to check it. The CDR3 sequence is 14 residues long. Germline V gives CDR1 SGDLS, CDR2 YYNGEE. The CDR3 reads CASSLGSLDNEQFF.

The V gene is TRBV5-1, the J gene TRBJ1-2. The CDR3 has 14 amino acids. Per germline, CDR1 SGHRS and CDR2 YFSETQ. CDR3 amino acids: CASSRGREDYGYTF.

The J gene is TRBJ1-1, the V gene TRBV5-1; the D gene TCRdb calls, TRBD1, cannot be checked with no DNA. From germline, CDR1 is SGHRS and CDR2 YFSETQ. This CDR3 comprises 15 residues. CDR3 region: CASSISQGWDTEAFF.

This chain links TRBV10-3 with TRBJ2-3; the D call from TCRdb, TRBD2, cannot be confirmed without DNA. The CDR3 sequence is 13 residues long. Germline CDR1 reads ENHRY; CDR2 reads SYGVKD. CDR3 in amino acids: CASRGTSTDTQYF.

This chain joins TRBV7-2 and TRBJ2-3; TCRdb reports TRBD2, a call that lacks DNA to check it against. Germline V gene sequence: CDR1 SGHTA, CDR2 FQGNSA. The CDR3 has 14 amino acids. CDR3 residues: CASSSVAGDRQKYF.

The chain employs TRBV7-2 and TRBJ2-6; TCRdb calls TRBD1, which cannot be checked without DNA. CDR3 size: 16 residues. Germline V gene sequence: CDR1 SGHTA, CDR2 FQGNSA. The CDR3 here is CASSTDIFSGANVLTF.

The rearrangement joins TRBV7-2 to TRBJ2-3; the TCRdb D gene call, TRBD2, has no DNA to confirm it. The CDR3 covers 16 residues. Germline V gene lookup returns CDR1 SGHTA and CDR2 FQGNSA. CDR3 region: CASSPQRGLRGDTQYF.

The J gene is TRBJ2-7, the V gene TRBV7-2; TCRdb calls TRBD2, which cannot be checked without DNA. CDR1 is SGHTA, CDR2 FQGNSA, per germline. The CDR3 runs 14 residues. This chain's CDR3 is CASSWARGGYEQYF.

This chain uses TRBV9 with TRBJ2-7; the D call from TCRdb, TRBD1, cannot be confirmed without DNA. CDR3 size: 17 residues. Germline lookup yields CDR1 SGDLS and CDR2 YYNGEE. The CDR3 here is CASSHSTQRERDNEQYF.

The chain recombines TRBV16 with TRBJ1-1; TCRdb gives TRBD1 as the D gene, but with no DNA this cannot be confirmed. In germline, CDR1 is KGHSY, CDR2 FQNENV. This CDR3 has 16 residues. CDR3 loop: CASSPVFGSGNTEAFF.